This TCR beta chain derives from a study of CD4 T cells in lung cancer (dated 2019 in TCRdb). As for the study more broadly: The study screened blood T cells of NSCLC patients for responses to candidate mutation-encoded neoepitopes and isolated neoantigen-specific CD4+ T-cell clones and TCRs. A handful of patients undergoing curative-intent resections for stage I-III non-small cell lung cancer provided the tumor and non-adjacent lung tissue. Aged 60 to 69 when blood was donated, the resected patients, most of whom were former smokers, had either lung adenocarcinoma or squamous cell carcinoma. Before blood donation, treatments including platinum chemotherapy had been received by the patients, and nivolumab or pembrolizumab had been received by some of the patients. TCRB deep sequencing tracked the frequency of neoantigen-specific clonotypes in tumor resections, non-adjacent lung and cultured T-cell products.

Library preparation employed the immunoSEQ multiplex PCR assay. DNA was isolated using Qiagen DNeasy or QIAamp micro DNA kits, and TCRB was sequenced using the Adaptive Biotechnology human TCRB sequencing kit. TCRB libraries were sequenced on an Illumina MiSeq. Per the original workflow: The kit provider's software was used to analyze TCRB sequence data, and Fisher's exact test was used to test clonotype templates for tumor enrichment. TCRdb mirrors the immuneACCESS table, restricted to in-frame sequences. Some clones are absent from its copies; in checked studies, under half trace to an unresolved V gene, and the reason for the others is unknown. That table is the source of V, J and clone size, and D and trimming were worked out from the DNA. This sample lists fewer than 5,000 clones; roughly 74% were detected once. The ten largest clones capture approximately 16% of the sample. On the study overall, not on this receptor specifically: Some blood-derived responses might reflect in vitro priming of naive T cells or cross-reactivity rather than memory responses to the cancer.

Regarding this clone: Its specific antigen is unknown. It has no much larger one-base neighbor in the sample; base qualities were not kept.

The sequencing sample was made of lung tumor tissue. The receptor's source is a man aged 60-69 years with non-small cell lung cancer.

The DNA reads as follows: TGTGCCAGCAGCCGCTCCTCACAGGGCGTGTACGAGCAGTACTTC. The resulting protein is CASSRSSQGVYEQYF. Here the chain combines TRBV14 and TRBJ2-7; TRBD1 might be the D gene, on 6 matching bases. CDR1 is given as SGHDN and CDR2 as FVKESK, both from the germline V gene. Trimming costs V 4 bases and J 4 bases, and their ends lie 17 bases apart. The CDR3 covers 15 residues, taking in both the cysteine and the phenylalanine. This entry keeps only the CDR3 DNA: 45 bases, framed from base 1. With all but the CDR3 taken from the reference TRBV14 and TRBJ2-7 genes, the full variable domain is: EAGVTQFPSHSVIEKGQTVTLRCDPISGHDNLYWYRRVMGKEIKFLLHFVKESKQDESGMPNNRFLAERTGGTYSTLKVQPAELEDSGVYFCASSRSSQGVYEQYFGPGTRLTVT.